The next 29 T cell receptor beta chains were all read from a single sample in a study of shared clonotypes between healthy human individuals. Clones were read by immunoSEQ multiplex PCR, and TCRdb kept only the in-frame ones, dropping some. The sample records some 2.1 million clones, 90% to 95% being singletons. Sequencing input: naive CD4+ T cells sorted from blood. Subset in this sample: CD45RA+ positively selected. These receptors were taken from a man in his late teens or twenties in good health.

The V call is TRBV6-6, the J call TRBJ2-3, with TRBD2 matching over 10 bases. This CDR3 has 13 residues. V shed 5 bases, J shed 11 bases, and the junction held 7 bases outside the gene matches. Germline V lookup: CDR1 MNHNY, CDR2 SVGAGI (reference sequence). CDR3 sequence reads: CASSPQRGGMQYF. In DNA form, the CDR3 reads TGTGCCAGCAGTCCCCAGCGGGGGGGTATGCAGTATTTT.

V usage is TRBV13 and J usage is TRBJ2-2; D tentatively reads TRBD1 or TRBD2 (5 bases each). CDR3 length: 16 residues. Germline-derived CDR1 and CDR2 are PRHDT and FYEKMQ (reference sequence). V lost 2 bases to trimming and J lost 2 bases, with 12 bases between them. CDR3 sequence (DNA): TGTGCCAGCAGCTTACAGGGACGGCTTAACACCGGGGAGCTGTTTTTT. This translates into CASSLQGRLNTGELFF.

J is TRBJ2-1 and V is TRBV11-1; 9 bases are shared with TRBD1. Germline V gene data show CDR1 as SGHAT and CDR2 as FQDESV (reference sequence). This CDR3 has 16 amino acids. J was trimmed by 7 bases and V by 2 bases; bases with no gene match: 9. The CDR3 sequence is CASSLSDRGVGNEQFF. In DNA form, the CDR3 reads TGTGCCAGCAGCTTATCCGACAGGGGGGTAGGGAATGAGCAGTTCTTC.

On this clone: Other DNA sequences from this sample encode an identical CDR3 as well. V gene TRBV14 combines with J gene TRBJ2-5; no clear D gene. Trimming removed 3 bases from V and 7 bases from J, with 9 bases in between. Germline V gene data show CDR1 as SGHDN and CDR2 as FVKESK. The CDR3 covers 12 residues. The CDR3 nucleotides are TGTGCCAGCAGCCAGGGGTTACGGACCCAGTACTTC. It is translated as CASSQGLRTQYF.

The chain employs TRBV27 and TRBJ1-1; a weak D match, TRBD1 (6 bases). The CDR3 extends over 17 amino acids. With 4 bases removed from V and 0 bases from J, the gap between germline ends came to 18 bases. Germline V lookup: CDR1 MNHEY, CDR2 SMNVEV (reference sequence). The CDR3 nucleotides are TGTGCCAGCAGTTCTTTACCCGACAGGCTGATGAACACTGAAGCTTTCTTT. Translating it yields CASSSLPDRLMNTEAFF.

This chain links TRBV12-5 with TRBJ1-6; D gene uncertain. The ends were cut back, 1 base at V and 9 bases at J, with 4 bases in the middle. CDR1 is LGHNT, CDR2 FRNRAP, per germline. This CDR3 comprises 12 residues. CDR3 protein: CASGLDVSPLHF. The CDR3, as DNA: TGTGCTAGTGGTTTGGATGTTTCACCCCTCCACTTT.

The V call is TRBV6-4, the J call TRBJ2-7; TRBD2 matches 10 bases. Trimming took 5 bases from V and 2 from J; bases not matched to a gene: 3. CDR1 and CDR2 from the germline V gene are MRHNA and SNTAGT. The length of the CDR3 is 14 residues. Written as DNA, the CDR3 is TGTGCCAGCAGTCCTAGCGGGGGACCCTACGAGCAGTACTTC. It is translated as CASSPSGGPYEQYF.

About this clone itself: Other nucleotide sequences from this sample produce the same CDR3. The CDR3 here is CASSGDRNTEAFF. The CDR3 bases are TGTGCCAGCTCAGGGGACCGAAACACTGAAGCTTTCTTT. V and J are TRBV18 and TRBJ1-1, with D possibly being TRBD1 (5 bases). CDR3 length equals 13 residues. Trimming stripped 5 bases from V and 2 bases from J, with 9 bases between. Germline CDR1 reads KGHSH; CDR2 reads LQKENI. The whole variable domain, filled in from reference TRBV18 and TRBJ1-1, reads NAGVMQNPRHLVRRRGQEARLRCSPMKGHSHVYWYRQLPEEGLKFMVYLQKENIIDESGMPKERFSAEFPKEGPSILRIQQVVRGDSAAYFCASSGDRNTEAFFGQGTRLTVV.

The gene calls are TRBV11-1 and TRBJ1-6; 8 nucleotides align to TRBD1. Germline assignment: CDR1 SGHAT and CDR2 FQDESV (reference sequence). J was trimmed by 6 bases and V by 8 bases; bases with no gene match: 15. The CDR3 has 17 amino acids. CDR3 nucleotides: TGTGCCAGCTGCGACTCGCGGACAGGGCCCCGTAATTCACCCCTCCACTTT. Translated, it gives CASCDSRTGPRNSPLHF. The full variable domain, completed using reference TRBV11-1 and TRBJ1-6, is EAEVAQSPRYKITEKSQAVAFWCDPISGHATLYWYRQILGQGPELLVQFQDESVVDDSQLPKDRFSAERLKGVDSTLKIQPAELGDSAMYLCASCDSRTGPRNSPLHFGNGTRLTVT.

The J gene is TRBJ2-1, the V gene TRBV5-3; a weak D match, TRBD2 (6 bases). TRBV5-3 has ORF status, its function being uncertain. With 8 bases removed from V and 8 bases from J, the gap between germline ends came to 17 bases. CDR3 length equals 13 residues. The DNA of the CDR3 is TGTGCCAGTTTGACTAGGGTATTCGATGAGCAGTTCTTC. It is translated as CASLTRVFDEQFF.

Worth noting for this clone: A much larger clone lies a single base off, so this may be a read error. The chain recombines TRBV30 with TRBJ1-4, with 7 bases matching TRBD1. The CDR3 runs to 14 residues. Germline V gene lookup returns CDR1 GTSNPN and CDR2 SVGIG (reference sequence). The CDR3 DNA reads as TGTGCCTGGAGTGCGACAGGGAATCGGGAAAAACTGGTTTTT. It translates to CAWSATGNREKLVF.

V gene TRBV18 combines with J gene TRBJ2-7; TRBD1 is a possible D gene (5 bases). The CDR3 totals 13 residues. Germline lookup yields CDR1 KGHSH and CDR2 LQKENI. Trimming removed 3 bases at V and 7 bases at J, with 13 bases between. The CDR3 coding sequence is TGTGCCAGCTCACCGCCAGGGTTGAATGAGCAGTACTTC. It codes for CASSPPGLNEQYF.

This clone has a handful of counts. Other DNA variants within this sample encode the same CDR3. CDR3 residues: CASSLGDNYGYTF. The CDR3 coding sequence is TGTGCCAGCAGTTTAGGGGACAACTATGGCTACACCTTC. V gene TRBV27 combines with J gene TRBJ1-2, with D possibly matching TRBD1 (5 bases). V was cut by 2 bases and J by 2 bases, with 6 bases left in between. The CDR3 length is 13 residues. CDR1 is MNHEY, CDR2 SMNVEV, per germline (reference sequence).

V and J are TRBV29-1 and TRBJ2-5; TRBD2 aligns across 11 bases. V was clipped by 7 bases and J by 0 bases; unmatched bases: 7. This CDR3 region has 15 residues. Germline V gene data show CDR1 as SQVTM and CDR2 as ANQGSEA. CDR3 bases: TGCAGCGCCCTTCGACTAGCGGGACACCAAGAGACCCAGTACTTC. This codes for CSALRLAGHQETQYF.

The rearrangement joins TRBV4-1 to TRBJ2-3; D perhaps matches TRBD2 (5 bases). The CDR3 contains 17 residues. V was clipped by 0 bases and J by 0 bases, with 13 bases between them. Germline-derived CDR1 and CDR2 are MGHRA and YSYEKL. CDR3 amino acids: CASSQDSTGSSTDTQYF. The CDR3 bases are TGCGCCAGCAGCCAAGATTCAACGGGATCTAGCACAGATACGCAGTATTTT.

V gene TRBV5-1 combines with J gene TRBJ1-2; D call uncertain. Germline V gives CDR1 SGHRS, CDR2 YFSETQ. V lost 0 bases, J lost 0 bases, and 15 bases lay in between. The CDR3 sequence is 17 residues long. CDR3 loop: CASSLDGSTNSNYGYTF. The CDR3 DNA is TGCGCCAGCAGCTTGGACGGCAGCACCAATTCTAACTATGGCTACACCTTC.

The chain carries TRBV11-2 and TRBJ2-7; perhaps TRBD1 as D (5 bases). Per germline, CDR1 SGHAT and CDR2 FQNNGV. V was clipped by 3 bases and J by 0 bases, with 12 bases between them. The CDR3 totals 15 residues. Here the CDR3 reads CASSFSPTDSYEQYF. CDR3 coding DNA: TGTGCCAGCAGCTTCAGCCCGACAGACTCCTACGAGCAGTACTTC.

The J gene is TRBJ1-1, the V gene TRBV6-5; D gene uncertain. Germline values: CDR1 MNHEY, CDR2 SVGAGI. V lost 5 bases, J lost 2 bases, and 6 bases lay in between. This CDR3 has 12 amino acids. The CDR3 here is CASSQANTEAFF. CDR3 nucleotides: TGTGCCAGCAGTCAGGCCAACACTGAAGCTTTCTTT.

The chain couples TRBV25-1 to TRBJ2-1; 7 nucleotides align to TRBD2. V trimming: 2 bases; J trimming: 5 bases; junction bases outside the gene matches: 9. The CDR3 runs to 16 residues. Looked up from germline, CDR1 is MGHDK and CDR2 is SYGVNS. In DNA, the CDR3 is TGTGCCAGCAGTGAACCCCCGGGACTATCCAACAATGAGCAGTTCTTC. As protein: CASSEPPGLSNNEQFF.

The rearrangement uses TRBV6-5 and TRBJ1-2, with a weak D call TRBD1 (6 bases). CDR1 and CDR2 from the germline V gene are MNHEY and SVGAGI. The CDR3 length is 15 residues. Between the trimmed V and J ends, which lost 4 bases and 4 bases, there was a span of 16 bases. CDR3 sequence: CASSFRTVMGYGYTF. CDR3 bases: TGTGCCAGCAGTTTTAGGACAGTGATGGGCTATGGCTACACCTTC.

The chain links TRBV5-5 to TRBJ1-2; TRBD1 is a possible D gene (6 bases). V lost 4 bases and J 7 bases, leaving 20 bases between the germline ends. The V gene's germline CDR1 is SGHKS and CDR2 YYEKEE (reference sequence). The CDR3 spans 15 residues. This CDR3 reads CASSPEPATGGGYTF. The CDR3 bases are TGTGCCAGCAGCCCCGAACCCGCGACAGGCGGTGGCTACACCTTC.

The chain employs TRBV7-2 and TRBJ1-2; D may be TRBD1 (5 bases). V lost 1 base and J lost 7, with 10 bases in between. Germline loops: CDR1 SGHTA, CDR2 FQGNSA. CDR3 length equals 13 residues. The CDR3: CASSLGAGRGYTF. CDR3 in DNA: TGTGCCAGCAGCTTAGGGGCGGGACGTGGCTACACCTTC.

The chain is built from TRBV6-1 and TRBJ2-3; 7 positions match TRBD1. The V gene end was trimmed by 10 bases and the J gene end by 0 bases; junction bases not matched to a gene: 10. This CDR3 is built from 15 residues. Germline loops: CDR1 MNHNS, CDR2 SASEGT. CDR3 in amino acids: CAIRQGRVSTDTQYF. The CDR3 coding sequence is TGTGCCATAAGACAGGGAAGAGTGAGCACAGATACGCAGTATTTT.

The V call is TRBV28, the J call TRBJ2-5; D is unresolved. V lost 2 bases and J lost 7, with 14 bases in between. Germline CDR1 MDHEN, CDR2 SYDVKM. This CDR3 has 14 residues. CDR3 sequence (DNA): TGTGCCAGCAGTTTAGGGTCGCCACGCGGGACCCAGTACTTC. Translation: CASSLGSPRGTQYF.

The J gene is TRBJ2-3, the V gene TRBV5-6, with 13 bases matching TRBD2. The germline gives CDR1 SGHDT, CDR2 YYEEEE. This CDR3 has 17 amino acids. With 0 bases clipped from V and 2 bases from J, the junction kept 3 bases outside the gene matches. The CDR3 region is CASSLGLAGGNTDTQYF. Here the CDR3 DNA reads TGTGCCAGCAGCTTGGGACTAGCGGGAGGTAACACAGATACGCAGTATTTT.

The rearrangement joins TRBV5-1 to TRBJ2-1; D is possibly TRBD2 (6 bases). Trimming took 4 bases from V and 9 from J, leaving 14 bases between them. This CDR3 is 13 amino acids long. Germline CDR1 SGHRS, CDR2 YFSETQ. CDR3 in amino acids: CASSPSRGGEQFF. The DNA for the CDR3 is TGCGCCAGCAGCCCCAGTCGGGGAGGTGAGCAGTTCTTC.

CDR3 sequence (DNA): TGTGCCAGCAGTTCGACGTACACTGAAGCTTTCTTT. The encoded protein is CASSSTYTEAFF. This chain links TRBV25-1 with TRBJ1-1; no clear D gene. The germline gives CDR1 MGHDK, CDR2 SYGVNS. There are 12 residues in the CDR3. V lost 5 bases and J lost 3, with 7 bases in between. Variable domain in full (rest from reference TRBV25-1 and TRBJ1-1): EADIYQTPRYLVIGTGKKITLECSQTMGHDKMYWYQQDPGMELHLIHYSYGVNSTEKGDLSSESTVSRIRTEHFPLTLESARPSHTSQYLCASSSTYTEAFFGQGTRLTVV.

V usage is TRBV7-5 and J usage is TRBJ1-2. TRBV7-5 is deemed a pseudogene. CDR3 length: 13 amino acids. CDR3 nucleotide sequence: TGTGCCAGAAGCTCCAACGGCCTAACTCCCTTTAGGTTC. As protein: CARSSNGLTPFRF.

The chain links TRBV21-1 to TRBJ2-1; the D call TRBD1 from the table was never checked on the DNA. TRBV21-1 is described as a pseudogene. The CDR3 extends over 14 amino acids. CDR3 in amino acids: CASSKARGQKEQFF. CDR3 in DNA: TGTGCCAGCAGCAAAGCCCGGGGACAGAAAGAGCAGTTCTTC.